This passage covers 5 T cell receptor beta chains from one sample sequenced in a study of monozygotic twins with inflammatory bowel disease. Using the 5' RACE reads, TCRdb records one entry per CDR3 protein without DNA. The sample's table shows about 150,000 distinct CDR3 sequences. Specimen: blood. Receptors originate from a human donor with ulcerative colitis or Crohn's disease, or a healthy co-twin of an affected twin (not recorded which).

V gene TRBV12-3 or TRBV12-4 combines with J gene TRBJ2-7; TCRdb's D call of TRBD1 is untestable without DNA. The CDR3 spans 15 residues. CDR3 region: CASSVGGSIFYEQYF.

The gene calls are TRBV19 and TRBJ1-2. The CDR3 consists of 11 residues. The V gene's germline CDR1 is LNHDA and CDR2 SQIVND (reference sequence). This CDR3 reads CASSYWNGYTF.

This rearrangement joins TRBV11-2 to TRBJ2-2; TCRdb picks TRBD1, but there is no DNA to check that call. Germline loops: CDR1 SGHAT, CDR2 FQNNGV. The CDR3 loop spans 16 amino acids. CDR3 residues: CASSLSRGPDTGELFF.

The chain employs TRBV5-1 and TRBJ1-1; TCRdb calls TRBD1, which cannot be checked without DNA. The V gene's germline CDR1 is SGHRS and CDR2 YFSETQ. This CDR3 comprises 16 residues. The CDR3 is CASSIRQGAGNTEAFF.

The rearrangement joins TRBV28 to TRBJ1-1; TCRdb's D gene call, TRBD1, goes unchecked for lack of DNA. The CDR3 is 14 amino acids. Looked up from germline, CDR1 is MDHEN and CDR2 is SYDVKM. CDR3 protein: CASSSGTGGRRAFF.